This entry lists 29 T cell receptor beta chains sequenced from one sample in a study of blood T cell repertoires in COVID-19. Profiled with immunoSEQ multiplex PCR; TCRdb holds only in-frame clones, not every one. The table records about 120,000 clones, over 75% of them present only once. The specimen sequenced was peripheral blood. Receptor source: an elderly man with active or convalescent COVID-19.

The CDR3 region has the DNA TGTGCCAGCAGCGACGGGACAGGGAATCAGCCCCAGCATTTT. Its translation is CASSDGTGNQPQHF. The chain carries TRBV5-6 and TRBJ1-5, with 9 bases lining up with TRBD1. CDR3 size: 14 residues. The V and J ends lost 4 bases and 4 bases, in that order; junction bases with no gene match: 3. The germline V gene has CDR1 SGHDT and CDR2 YYEEEE.

V and J are TRBV30 and TRBJ2-5, with 7 nucleotides matching TRBD1. V shed 1 base, J shed 9 bases, and the junction held 8 bases outside the gene matches. Germline values: CDR1 GTSNPN, CDR2 SVGIG (reference sequence). The CDR3 loop spans 13 amino acids. In nucleotides, the CDR3 is TGTGCCTGGAGTGGATTTGGGACAGCGGCCCAGTACTTC. Amino acids: CAWSGFGTAAQYF.

The V call is TRBV7-2, the J call TRBJ2-1; a possible D gene is TRBD2 (6 bases). There are 16 residues in the CDR3. The germline gives CDR1 SGHTA, CDR2 FQGNSA. V shed 5 bases and J shed 6 bases, with 20 bases lying between them. The CDR3 protein is CASSPGWGGARNEQFF. In DNA form, the CDR3 reads TGTGCCAGCAGCCCTGGATGGGGAGGAGCGCGCAATGAGCAGTTCTTC. The full variable domain, rest sourced from reference TRBV7-2 and TRBJ2-1, is GAGVSQSPSNKVTEKGKDVELRCDPISGHTALYWYRQSLGQGLEFLIYFQGNSAPDKSGLPSDRFSAERTGGSVSTLTIQRTQQEDSAVYLCASSPGWGGARNEQFFGPGTRLTVL.

The chain recombines TRBV6-4 with TRBJ2-2; D is unresolved. CDR1 is MRHNA and CDR2 is SNTAGT in the germline V gene. The V and J ends lost 1 base and 6 bases respectively, with 9 bases between them. This CDR3 has 14 residues. The CDR3, as DNA: TGTGCCAGCAGTGACTATTACCGGGCCGGGGAGCTGTTTTTT. Protein product: CASSDYYRAGELFF.

The chain has TRBV4-1 and TRBJ2-5; 10 bases fit TRBD2. CDR1 is MGHRA and CDR2 is YSYEKL in the germline V gene. The CDR3 is made up of 14 amino acids. V trimming: 8 bases; J trimming: 5 bases; junction bases outside the gene matches: 8. The CDR3 loop reads CASAEAGGPETQYF. For the CDR3, the DNA is TGCGCCAGCGCTGAAGCGGGAGGGCCGGAGACCCAGTACTTC.

The rearrangement joins TRBV14 to TRBJ2-5, with a tentative D call TRBD2 (6 bases). Trimming took 4 bases from V and 0 from J, leaving 9 bases between them. The germline CDR1 and CDR2 sequences are SGHDN and FVKESK. The CDR3 consists of 14 residues. CDR3 protein: CASSRREYQETQYF. The CDR3 DNA reads TGTGCCAGCAGCCGTCGGGAGTACCAAGAGACCCAGTACTTC.

This chain uses TRBV25-1 with TRBJ2-7, with TRBD1 matching 7 bases. Trimming at V came to 7 bases and at J to 0 bases, leaving 3 bases not matched to a gene. The germline V gene has CDR1 MGHDK and CDR2 SYGVNS. The CDR3 contains 13 residues. This CDR3 reads CASTRTGSYEQYF. As DNA, the CDR3 is TGTGCCAGCACACGGACAGGCTCCTACGAGCAGTACTTC.

This chain uses TRBV5-1 with TRBJ1-1, with D tentatively TRBD1 (6 bases). CDR1 is SGHRS, CDR2 YFSETQ, per germline. The CDR3 has 14 amino acids. Trimming shortened V by 0 bases and J by 6 bases, and 12 bases separated the two germline ends. CDR3 coding DNA: TGCGCCAGCAGCTTGGAAACAGGGCTGGCTGAAGCTTTCTTT. It encodes CASSLETGLAEAFF.

The rearrangement links TRBV5-4 to TRBJ2-1, with 7 positions matching TRBD1. Germline values: CDR1 SGHNT, CDR2 YYREEE (reference sequence). This CDR3 comprises 15 residues. The J segment lost 4 bases and the V segment lost 4 bases, leaving 8 bases of the junction unmatched. The CDR3 protein is CASSHSGTVYNEQFF. CDR3 bases: TGTGCCAGCAGCCACTCCGGGACAGTATACAATGAGCAGTTCTTC.

The chain is built from TRBV15 and TRBJ1-2; TRBD1 agrees at 7 bases. V was pared by 0 bases and J by 3 bases, with 4 bases of the junction left unmatched. Germline loops: CDR1 LNHNV, CDR2 YYDKDF (reference sequence). This CDR3 spans 15 amino acids. CDR3 nucleotides: TGTGCCACCAGCAGAGATCGTGACAGGGACTATGGCTACACCTTC. The encoded protein is CATSRDRDRDYGYTF.

V gene TRBV5-1 combines with J gene TRBJ2-7, with a tentative D call TRBD2 (5 bases). V lost 0 bases to trimming and J lost 0 bases, with 13 bases between them. The CDR3 extends over 16 amino acids. Germline V CDR1 and CDR2: SGHRS, YFSETQ. The CDR3 sequence is CASSLGGPIDSYEQYF. The CDR3 DNA reads as TGCGCCAGCAGCTTGGGCGGGCCAATAGACTCCTACGAGCAGTACTTC. Together with reference TRBV5-1 and TRBJ2-7, the CDR3 gives the full variable domain: KAGVTQTPRYLIKTRGQQVTLSCSPISGHRSVSWYQQTPGQGLQFLFEYFSETQRNKGNFPGRFSGRQFSNSRSEMNVSTLELGDSALYLCASSLGGPIDSYEQYFGPGTRLTVT.

Notes on this clone: The same CDR3 also results from other DNA sequences found in this sample. This chain links TRBV3-1 (or the pseudogene TRBV3-2) with TRBJ2-5, with 10 nucleotides matching TRBD1. J was trimmed by 5 bases and V by 1 base; bases with no gene match: 4. This CDR3 is 15 amino acids long. Germline V gene lookup returns CDR1 LGHDT and CDR2 YNNKEL (reference sequence). For the CDR3, the DNA is TGTGCCAGCAGCCAAGTGACAGGGGGCCAGGAGACCCAGTACTTC. Amino acid sequence: CASSQVTGGQETQYF.

The V and J genes are TRBV10-3 and TRBJ2-5, with 9 bases aligning to TRBD2. The CDR3 is made up of 15 amino acids. CDR1 is ENHRY, CDR2 SYGVKD, per germline. Trimming removed 0 bases from V and 5 bases from J; junction bases left unmatched: 4. CDR3 nucleotide sequence: TGTGCCATCAGTGAGTCGGGACTAGCAACGGAGACCCAGTACTTC. This gives the protein CAISESGLATETQYF.

The CDR3 sequence is CASSANRGHSGNTIYF. CDR3 bases: TGTGCCAGTAGTGCCAATAGAGGACACTCTGGAAACACCATATATTTT. The chain is built from TRBV19 and TRBJ1-3; D may be TRBD1 (5 bases). V gave up 5 bases and J gave up 0 bases, with 14 bases separating them. Per germline, CDR1 LNHDA and CDR2 SQIVND (reference sequence). The CDR3 is made up of 16 amino acids.

V gene TRBV10-3 combines with J gene TRBJ2-1, with 8 bases aligning to TRBD1. J lost 8 bases, V lost 7 bases, and 10 bases had no gene match. The germline CDR1 and CDR2 sequences are ENHRY and SYGVKD. This CDR3 contains 14 residues. CDR3 sequence: CAIKNTGGTDEQFF. The CDR3 coding sequence is TGTGCCATCAAGAACACAGGGGGAACGGATGAGCAGTTCTTC.

The chain recombines TRBV4-1 with TRBJ2-7; 7 nucleotides align to TRBD2. The CDR3 runs to 15 residues. The germline CDR1 and CDR2 sequences are MGHRA and YSYEKL. V trimming: 1 base; J trimming: 6 bases; junction bases outside the gene matches: 9. The CDR3 coding sequence is TGCGCCAGCAGCCAAGGTGCGGGAGTCCCCCTCGAGCAGTACTTC. It codes for CASSQGAGVPLEQYF.

Concerning this clone: This specimen includes other DNA sequences encoding the same CDR3. The V and J genes are TRBV19 and TRBJ1-6, with TRBD1 identical over 7 bases. V trimming: 4 bases; J trimming: 8 bases; junction bases outside the gene matches: 2. In germline, CDR1 is LNHDA, CDR2 SQIVND (reference sequence). There are 13 residues in the CDR3. The CDR3, as DNA: TGTGCCAGTAGTACAACAGGGGATTCACCCCTCCACTTT. Amino acid sequence: CASSTTGDSPLHF. Supplemented by reference TRBV19 and TRBJ1-6, the full variable domain reads DGGITQSPKYLFRKEGQNVTLSCEQNLNHDAMYWYRQDPGQGLRLIYYSQIVNDFQKGDIAEGYSVSREKKESFPLTVTSAQKNPTAFYLCASSTTGDSPLHFGNGTRLTVT.

This sequence joins TRBV3-1 (or the pseudogene TRBV3-2) and TRBJ2-6; D not resolved. V lost 3 bases and J lost 0, with 18 bases in between. This CDR3 contains 19 residues. Germline-derived CDR1 and CDR2 are LGHDT and YNNKEL (reference sequence). CDR3 nucleotide sequence: TGTGCCAGCAGCCACCGGAGAGGATCGGTCATCTCTGGGGCCAACGTCCTGACTTTC. Its translation is CASSHRRGSVISGANVLTF.

The chain recombines TRBV2 with TRBJ1-2; possible D gene TRBD1, 5 bases. V gave up 3 bases and J gave up 4 bases, with 15 bases separating them. This CDR3 comprises 15 residues. Germline V lookup: CDR1 SNHLY, CDR2 FYNNEI. CDR3 sequence: CASSDGRVVSYGYTF. CDR3 DNA sequence: TGTGCCAGCAGTGACGGCAGGGTAGTGAGCTATGGCTACACCTTC.

The rearrangement joins TRBV29-1 to TRBJ2-1, with 10 bases lining up with TRBD2. The CDR3 has 17 residues. CDR1 is SQVTM, CDR2 ANQGSEA, per germline. The V gene end was trimmed by 4 bases and the J gene end by 0 bases; junction bases not matched to a gene: 9. CDR3 region: CSVALGRTSGSYNEQFF. Here the CDR3 DNA reads TGCAGCGTTGCACTTGGTCGGACTAGCGGCTCCTACAATGAGCAGTTCTTC.

This clone was detected a few times. The chain employs TRBV19 and TRBJ1-4; TRBD1 agrees at 9 bases. The CDR3 contains 13 residues. The V segment lost 6 bases and the J segment 7 bases; nucleotides outside the gene matches: 3. CDR1 is LNHDA and CDR2 is SQIVND in the germline V gene (reference sequence). CDR3 in DNA: TGTGCCAGTAGGCGGGGACAGGGTGAAAAACTGTTTTTT. Amino acids: CASRRGQGEKLFF.

This chain links TRBV30 with TRBJ1-1; 9 nucleotides line up with TRBD1. Unmatched junction bases numbered 0, after V lost 1 base and J lost 3 bases. The CDR3 spans 13 residues. The V gene's germline CDR1 is GTSNPN and CDR2 SVGIG (reference sequence). In DNA form, the CDR3 reads TGTGCCTGGAGTGGGACAGGGGACACTGAAGCTTTCTTT. Translation gives CAWSGTGDTEAFF.

The rearrangement links TRBV2 to TRBJ1-2; 9 bases align to TRBD1. V trimming: 0 bases; J trimming: 8 bases; junction bases outside the gene matches: 4. The CDR3 consists of 14 residues. Germline V gives CDR1 SNHLY, CDR2 FYNNEI. The CDR3 is CASSEATGGFGYTF. The CDR3 nucleotides are TGTGCCAGCAGTGAAGCGACAGGGGGATTCGGCTACACCTTC.

In nucleotides, the CDR3 is TGTGCCAGCTATAATGGAGGGAAGGGCTACACCTTC. Amino acid sequence: CASYNGGKGYTF. V gene TRBV25-1 combines with J gene TRBJ1-2; D unresolved. V dropped 8 bases and J dropped 8 bases, with 15 bases sitting between them. Looked up from germline, CDR1 is MGHDK and CDR2 is SYGVNS. The CDR3 runs to 12 residues.

J is TRBJ2-3 and V is TRBV7-7; 9 bases are shared with TRBD2. Germline V gives CDR1 SSHAT, CDR2 FNYEAQ (reference sequence). The CDR3 extends over 16 amino acids. The ends lost 4 bases at V and 8 bases at J; junction bases unmatched: 13. CDR3 DNA: TGTGCCAGCAGCTCGTCCTTTAGCGGGAGTCTGGGTACGCAGTATTTT. Its translation: CASSSSFSGSLGTQYF.

The rearrangement links TRBV5-1 to TRBJ1-2; D remains unclear. V was clipped by 4 bases and J by 3 bases, with 10 bases between them. The CDR3 runs 13 residues. CDR1 and CDR2 (germline): SGHRS, YFSETQ. In DNA form, the CDR3 reads TGCGCCAGCAGCCTAGGAAGCGACTATGGCTACACCTTC. Translated: CASSLGSDYGYTF.

The gene calls are TRBV18 and TRBJ2-4; 7 bases are shared with TRBD1. Germline V gives CDR1 KGHSH, CDR2 LQKENI. The CDR3 covers 19 residues. The junction had 16 bases not matched to a gene; V was cut back by 4 bases and J by 1 base. DNA for the CDR3: TGTGCCAGCTCACTACGGGACAGCAATAGTGGCATTGCCAAAAACATTCAGTACTTC. This sequence encodes CASSLRDSNSGIAKNIQYF.

The V gene is TRBV7-2, the J gene TRBJ2-2; 8 bases are shared with TRBD1. Germline CDR1 SGHTA, CDR2 FQGNSA. CDR3 length equals 16 residues. After removal of 5 bases from V and 4 bases from J, the junction contained 9 bases not matched to a gene. CDR3 DNA sequence: TGTGCCAGCAGCAAACCGGGACAGGTCCCCACCGGGGAGCTGTTTTTT. Translated, it gives CASSKPGQVPTGELFF.

V usage is TRBV18 and J usage is TRBJ1-3; D remains unclear. The V and J ends lost 8 bases and 4 bases respectively, with 9 bases between them. CDR3 size: 12 residues. Germline V gene sequence: CDR1 KGHSH, CDR2 LQKENI. CDR3 bases: TGTGCCAGCGGAACGAGGGGAAACACCATATATTTT. Protein sequence: CASGTRGNTIYF.